Each of the 5 T cell receptor beta chains below was sequenced from the same sample in a study of blood T cell repertoires in COVID-19. The data were produced by immunoSEQ multiplex PCR, yet TCRdb's version contains in-frame clones alone and is incomplete. Here the sample spans 200,000 to 250,000 clones, about 88% being singletons. Sample: peripheral blood. Receptors were obtained from a woman aged 40 to 50 who had recovered from COVID-19.

The rearrangement joins TRBV28 to TRBJ1-3; possible D gene TRBD1, 5 bases. Germline values: CDR1 MDHEN, CDR2 SYDVKM. Between the trimmed V and J ends, which lost 4 bases and 0 bases, there was a span of 16 bases. The CDR3 is 17 residues long. The CDR3 coding sequence is TGTGCCAGCAGTTCCTGGGCGGGGCTAAGCTCTGGAAACACCATATATTTT. It encodes CASSSWAGLSSGNTIYF.

V usage is TRBV29-1 and J usage is TRBJ2-3, with D uncertain. Germline V gene data show CDR1 as SQVTM and CDR2 as ANQGSEA. The V and J ends lost 5 bases and 1 base respectively, with 7 bases between them. This CDR3 has 12 residues. CDR3 region: CSVQTGTDTQYF. The CDR3 DNA sequence: TGCAGCGTTCAAACAGGCACAGATACGCAGTATTTT.

This clone was found a few times. The V and J genes are TRBV27 and TRBJ1-1; TRBD1 might be the D (6 bases). Trimming took off 2 bases at V and 1 base at J, with 11 bases between the two ends. The CDR3 has 15 amino acids. The germline V gene has CDR1 MNHEY and CDR2 SMNVEV (reference sequence). CDR3 amino acids: CASSLNDRPNTEAFF. The CDR3 nucleotides read TGTGCCAGCAGTTTAAACGACAGGCCGAACACTGAAGCTTTCTTT.

This clone was detected once. J is TRBJ2-7 and V is TRBV6-5; TRBD1 aligns across 10 bases. Germline V gene data show CDR1 as MNHEY and CDR2 as SVGAGI. This CDR3 is 15 amino acids long. The ends lost 3 bases at V and 2 bases at J; junction bases unmatched: 4. The CDR3 DNA reads TGTGCCAGCAGTTATAATGGACAGGGGGCCTACGAGCAGTACTTC. It yields the protein CASSYNGQGAYEQYF.

The chain carries TRBV28 and TRBJ1-4, with D tentatively TRBD1 (6 bases). V gave up 3 bases and J gave up 4 bases, with 15 bases separating them. Germline assignment: CDR1 MDHEN and CDR2 SYDVKM. The CDR3 runs 16 residues. Here the CDR3 DNA reads TGTGCCAGCAGTTTGTGGGGTGGGGGCGATAATGAAAAACTGTTTTTT. This codes for CASSLWGGGDNEKLFF.